This T cell receptor beta chain was sequenced during a study of T-cell memory formation after mild COVID-19. This clonotype appeared many times. Trimming stripped 6 bases from V and 4 bases from J, with 12 bases between. This CDR3 contains 14 residues. TCRdb processed the 5' RACE reads anew with MiXCR; each CDR3 protein has one entry. The sample carries some 150,000 distinct CDR3 sequences, approximately 6% recorded once. The sequenced sample was PBMCs or a T cell subset sorted from them (not recorded which). The clonotype comes from an adult woman who had mild COVID-19 (a few samples of this study predate the infection). Cell type and time point are not known. This chain joins TRBV12-3 or TRBV12-4 and TRBJ2-2, with D tentatively TRBD1 (6 bases). The CDR3 reads CASSTGSGTGELFF. The CDR3 DNA is TGTGCCAGCAGCACAGGGAGCGGCACCGGGGAGCTGTTTTTT.